These 31 T cell receptor beta chains share one sample of origin, sequenced in a study of cytomegalovirus exposure and HLA in healthy donors. The study ran its PCR with 60 Vbeta and 13 Jbeta primers. Profiling relied on immunoSEQ multiplex PCR, and the TCRdb table lists in-frame clones only, not all of them. Of 55,000 to 75,000 clones detected, roughly 75% appear once; the ten largest clones hold around 7.3%. Sequenced input: PBMCs. These receptors came from a woman aged 25-40 years in good health and CMV-seropositive.

The genes are TRBV5-6 and TRBJ2-1; 11 bases are shared with TRBD2. The CDR3 is 15 amino acids. Germline V gene sequence: CDR1 SGHDT, CDR2 YYEEEE. The J segment lost 10 bases and the V segment lost 2 bases, leaving 8 bases of the junction unmatched. CDR3 loop: CASSLWTSGSREQFF. CDR3 in DNA: TGTGCCAGCAGCTTATGGACTAGCGGGTCTAGGGAGCAGTTCTTC.

In this sample, this clone turned up a few times. The V and J genes are TRBV4-2 and TRBJ1-1; possibly TRBD1 for D (5 bases). The germline CDR1 and CDR2 sequences are LGHNA and YNFKEQ. CDR3 length: 15 amino acids. The V end lost 0 bases, the J end lost 4 bases, and 12 bases lay between the germline ends. The CDR3, as DNA: TGTGCCAGCAGCCAAGATAGGGGTGGGGCCACTGAAGCTTTCTTT. It yields the protein CASSQDRGGATEAFF.

The chain combines TRBV5-6 with TRBJ2-2; D is ambiguous. V was cut by 2 bases and J by 7 bases, with 12 bases left in between. This CDR3 comprises 14 residues. CDR1 and CDR2 from the germline V gene are SGHDT and YYEEEE. The CDR3 region is CASSFIAGRGELFF. Here the CDR3 DNA reads TGTGCCAGCAGCTTTATAGCCGGTCGCGGGGAGCTGTTTTTT.

The rearrangement uses TRBV27 and TRBJ2-1, with D possibly TRBD1 on 6 matching bases. The length of the CDR3 is 18 residues. V lost 7 bases to trimming and J lost 5 bases, with 27 bases between them. Germline V lookup: CDR1 MNHEY, CDR2 SMNVEV (reference sequence). The CDR3: CASTLKTPDWRTDNEQFF. CDR3 nucleotide sequence: TGTGCCAGCACCCTAAAGACCCCTGACTGGCGGACAGACAATGAGCAGTTCTTC.

The table lists this clone with a few counts. The genes are TRBV11-2 and TRBJ1-2; TRBD1 might be the D (5 bases). There are 13 residues in the CDR3. Germline CDR1 and CDR2: SGHAT and FQNNGV. The V and J ends lost 3 bases and 4 bases respectively, with 9 bases between them. Written as DNA, the CDR3 is TGTGCCAGCAGCTTGGGGGGAGGCTATGGCTACACCTTC. This translates into CASSLGGGYGYTF.

The V call is TRBV10-3, the J call TRBJ2-7; TRBD1 agrees at 7 bases. The J segment lost 2 bases and the V segment lost 6 bases, leaving 1 base of the junction unmatched. CDR1 is ENHRY, CDR2 SYGVKD, per germline. The CDR3 has 12 amino acids. This chain's CDR3 is CAISTGAYEQYF. DNA for the CDR3: TGTGCCATCAGCACAGGGGCCTACGAGCAGTACTTC.

V usage is TRBV5-1 and J usage is TRBJ2-7; 8 bases fit TRBD1. This CDR3 region has 15 residues. V lost 1 base to trimming and J lost 3 bases; unmatched junction nucleotides: 6. Germline V lookup: CDR1 SGHRS, CDR2 YFSETQ. CDR3 nucleotides: TGCGCCAGCAGCTTGTCCGACAGGGGTGACTACGAGCAGTACTTC. Translated, it gives CASSLSDRGDYEQYF.

V usage is TRBV2 and J usage is TRBJ2-1; the match to TRBD2 covers 9 bases. The germline gives CDR1 SNHLY, CDR2 FYNNEI. The CDR3 covers 15 residues. V lost 2 bases to trimming and J lost 8 bases; unmatched junction nucleotides: 7. CDR3 amino acids: CASSERGRALDEQFF. CDR3 sequence (DNA): TGTGCCAGCAGTGAACGCGGGAGGGCCCTCGATGAGCAGTTCTTC.

The chain joins TRBV28 to TRBJ1-2, with 9 bases aligning to TRBD1. The length of the CDR3 is 15 residues. J was trimmed by 2 bases and V by 6 bases; bases with no gene match: 7. CDR1 and CDR2 (germline): MDHEN, SYDVKM. The CDR3 protein is CASRGRDRVNYGYTF. The CDR3 bases are TGTGCCAGCAGGGGCCGGGACAGGGTGAACTATGGCTACACCTTC.

For the CDR3, the DNA is TGTGCCAGCAGACCGTCACAGCCCGGCGGGGAGCTGTTTTTT. It codes for CASRPSQPGGELFF. The rearrangement joins TRBV6-5 to TRBJ2-2; D gene ambiguous. Per germline, CDR1 MNHEY and CDR2 SVGAGI. V lost 6 bases and J lost 7, with 15 bases in between. The CDR3 has 14 amino acids.

This clone occurred a few times. The chain carries TRBV29-1 and TRBJ1-1; perhaps TRBD1 as D (5 bases). The CDR3 length is 15 residues. V was trimmed by 6 bases and J by 1 base, leaving 18 bases between them. Germline V lookup: CDR1 SQVTM, CDR2 ANQGSEA. This CDR3 is CSVQRGGLSNTEAFF. For the CDR3, the DNA is TGCAGCGTCCAAAGGGGAGGGTTATCGAACACTGAAGCTTTCTTT.

The chain combines TRBV30 with TRBJ2-7; a weak D match, TRBD2 (6 bases). The CDR3 is 14 amino acids. The V end lost 2 bases, the J end lost 12 bases, and 23 bases lay between the germline ends. Germline CDR1 reads GTSNPN; CDR2 reads SVGIG (reference sequence). CDR3 protein: CAWSTGYGSPRGYF. The CDR3 nucleotides read TGTGCCTGGAGTACGGGGTACGGGAGTCCTAGGGGGTACTTC.

The chain recombines TRBV25-1 with TRBJ2-1; D possibly corresponds to TRBD1 (6 bases). The CDR3 is 16 amino acids. Trimming shortened V by 5 bases and J by 8 bases, and 22 bases separated the two germline ends. Germline assignment: CDR1 MGHDK and CDR2 SYGVNS. The DNA of the CDR3 is TGTGCCAGCAGTATACAGGGAAACGTTAACCTCGATGAGCAGTTCTTC. Its protein is CASSIQGNVNLDEQFF.

The chain joins TRBV10-1 to TRBJ1-2, with D possibly matching TRBD1 (6 bases). CDR1 and CDR2 (germline): WNHNN, SYGVQD (reference sequence). Trimming took off 2 bases at V and 0 bases at J, with 22 bases between the two ends. The CDR3 has 19 amino acids. CDR3 in amino acids: CASSEPWGGRGLSNYGYTF. For the CDR3, the DNA is TGCGCCAGCAGTGAGCCCTGGGGGGGGCGCGGATTATCTAACTATGGCTACACCTTC.

The table lists this clone with a count of one. The rearrangement joins TRBV10-1 to TRBJ2-7, with 10 bases lining up with TRBD2. This CDR3 contains 13 residues. Germline V gene sequence: CDR1 WNHNN, CDR2 SYGVQD (reference sequence). Losses at the gene ends were 5 bases for V and 6 bases for J; bases not matched to a gene: 4. CDR3 sequence (DNA): TGCGCCAGCAGTCTAGCGGGAGCGCGCGAGCAGTACTTC. Its protein product is CASSLAGAREQYF.

This chain joins TRBV15 and TRBJ1-3; TRBD1 might be the D (5 bases). The length of the CDR3 is 17 residues. Trimming left V 1 base short and J 2 bases short, with 15 bases between. The germline gives CDR1 LNHNV, CDR2 YYDKDF (reference sequence). The CDR3 sequence is CATSRVREQATGNTIYF. The CDR3 DNA is TGTGCCACCAGCAGAGTTAGAGAACAGGCTACTGGAAACACCATATATTTT.

This clone was recorded only once. The rearrangement links TRBV7-9 to TRBJ1-1; the match to TRBD1 covers 7 bases. Germline V gives CDR1 SEHNR, CDR2 FQNEAQ (reference sequence). The CDR3 loop spans 16 amino acids. With V trimmed by 3 bases and J by 1 base, 8 bases remained unmatched. The CDR3 DNA sequence: TGTGCCAGCAGCTTGCCAGGGGGAAGTAGGAACACTGAAGCTTTCTTT. It encodes CASSLPGGSRNTEAFF.

The V and J genes are TRBV6-5 and TRBJ2-1; 7 bases map to TRBD2. The CDR3 loop spans 14 amino acids. From germline, CDR1 is MNHEY and CDR2 SVGAGI. The V gene end was trimmed by 3 bases and the J gene end by 4 bases; junction bases not matched to a gene: 3. The CDR3 reads CASSYSGSYNEQFF. For the CDR3, the DNA is TGTGCCAGCAGTTATAGCGGGTCGTACAATGAGCAGTTCTTC.

V is TRBV19 and J is TRBJ2-2, with 13 bases identical to TRBD2. CDR1 and CDR2 from the germline V gene are LNHDA and SQIVND (reference sequence). V trimming: 9 bases; J trimming: 6 bases; junction bases outside the gene matches: 7. This CDR3 is built from 15 residues. As DNA, the CDR3 is TGTGCCAGCCGACTAGCGGGAGGAAGGGCCGGGGAGCTGTTTTTT. It specifies CASRLAGGRAGELFF.

Concerning this clone: One end of the junction varies from germline; a read error may be responsible. The chain joins TRBV2 to TRBJ1-2; 7 bases match TRBD1. Germline lookup yields CDR1 SNHLY and CDR2 FYNNEI. The CDR3 runs 11 residues. The CDR3 DNA follows: TGTGCCAGCAGAGCAGATCGGGACAGCTCCTTC. Protein product: CASRADRDSSF.

CDR3 in amino acids: CATSMKRAGESTQYF. CDR3 DNA: TGTGCCACCAGCATGAAGAGAGCAGGGGAGAGCACGCAGTATTTT. V usage is TRBV15 and J usage is TRBJ2-3; D possibly corresponds to TRBD1 (6 bases). V was shortened by 4 bases and J by 9 bases, with 20 bases between the two germline ends. CDR1 is LNHNV and CDR2 is YYDKDF in the germline V gene (reference sequence). The CDR3 totals 15 residues.

This rearrangement joins TRBV18 to TRBJ1-4, with D unclear. This CDR3 contains 14 residues. V was shortened by 3 bases and J by 0 bases, with 5 bases between the two germline ends. Germline V gene sequence: CDR1 KGHSH, CDR2 LQKENI. The CDR3 DNA follows: TGTGCCAGCTCACCGGCCGCAACTAATGAAAAACTGTTTTTT. This translates into CASSPAATNEKLFF.

This chain joins TRBV7-2 and TRBJ2-7; D is possibly TRBD2 (5 bases). CDR1 is SGHTA and CDR2 is FQGNSA in the germline V gene. The CDR3 length is 14 residues. V gave up 0 bases and J gave up 5 bases, with 11 bases separating them. The CDR3, as DNA: TGTGCCAGCAGCTTAGCGGGAGCCTTGGACGAGCAGTACTTC. Translating gives CASSLAGALDEQYF.

This chain joins TRBV6-4 and TRBJ2-2, with D maybe TRBD1 (5 bases). From germline, CDR1 is MRHNA and CDR2 SNTAGT. Trimming shortened V by 2 bases and J by 2 bases, and 6 bases separated the two germline ends. The CDR3 loop spans 14 amino acids. This CDR3 reads CASSDQGNTGELFF. In DNA, the CDR3 is TGTGCCAGCAGTGACCAGGGTAACACCGGGGAGCTGTTTTTT.

The chain has TRBV15 and TRBJ2-7; D possibly corresponds to TRBD2 (5 bases). V was pared by 0 bases and J by 3 bases, with 12 bases between. There are 15 residues in the CDR3. CDR1 LNHNV and CDR2 YYDKDF come from the germline V gene (reference sequence). CDR3 bases: TGTGCCACCAGCAGAGATGGCGGACTCGACTACGAGCAGTACTTC. Translated, it gives CATSRDGGLDYEQYF.

The chain recombines TRBV19 with TRBJ1-5; D is perhaps TRBD1 (6 bases). Germline-derived CDR1 and CDR2 are LNHDA and SQIVND (reference sequence). This CDR3 comprises 16 residues. Trimming shortened V by 3 bases and J by 0 bases, and 12 bases separated the two germline ends. The CDR3 loop is CASSIQGSISNQPQHF. The CDR3 nucleotides read TGTGCCAGTAGTATCCAGGGGTCAATTAGCAATCAGCCCCAGCATTTT.

This clone rates as medium-sized. The CDR3 DNA follows: TGCAGCGTGGCCGGGACAGACAATCAGCCCCAGCATTTT. It specifies CSVAGTDNQPQHF. The rearrangement joins TRBV29-1 to TRBJ1-5; 7 positions agree with TRBD1. This CDR3 spans 13 amino acids. V dropped 6 bases and J dropped 3; count of bases not matched to a gene: 5. Germline CDR1 is SQVTM and CDR2 is ANQGSEA. Full variable domain (remainder filled in from reference TRBV29-1 and TRBJ1-5): SAVISQKPSRDICQRGTSLTIQCQVDSQVTMMFWYRQQPGQSLTLIATANQGSEATYESGFVIDKFPISRPNLTFSTLTVSNMSPEDSSIYLCSVAGTDNQPQHFGDGTRLSIL.

V is TRBV5-6 and J is TRBJ2-7; possibly TRBD2 for D (5 bases). Trimming cost V 2 bases and J 3 bases, with 15 bases left between them. CDR1 SGHDT and CDR2 YYEEEE come from the germline V gene. The CDR3 length is 15 residues. The CDR3 sequence is CASSFWGVGDYEQYF. In nucleotides, the CDR3 is TGTGCCAGCAGCTTCTGGGGTGTGGGAGACTACGAGCAGTACTTC.

This chain connects TRBV5-4 to TRBJ2-1, with 7 bases fitting TRBD2. V lost 3 bases and J lost 6; bases outside the gene matches: 3. Germline values: CDR1 SGHNT, CDR2 YYREEE (reference sequence). The CDR3 is made up of 13 amino acids. The CDR3 DNA is TGTGCCAGCAGCTCCGGGACTACCAATGAGCAGTTCTTC. Its translation is CASSSGTTNEQFF.

The chain recombines TRBV7-9 with TRBJ2-2, with D perhaps matching TRBD1 (6 bases). V shed 8 bases and J shed 8 bases, with 27 bases lying between them. The CDR3 runs 17 residues. In germline, CDR1 is SEHNR, CDR2 FQNEAQ (reference sequence). Here the CDR3 reads CASSGAFIGVTAGELFF. Written as DNA, the CDR3 is TGTGCCAGCTCAGGGGCCTTTATCGGGGTTACGGCGGGGGAGCTGTTTTTT.

The sample holds a few counts of this clone. The gene calls are TRBV9 and TRBJ2-7, with a weak D call TRBD2 (6 bases). Germline-derived CDR1 and CDR2 are SGDLS and YYNGEE. The V gene lost 4 bases and the J gene lost 5 bases, with 19 bases spanning the gap. This CDR3 has 15 amino acids. Here the CDR3 DNA reads TGTGCCAGCAGCCTGGGGGAAGGCACGGGGGACGAGCAGTACTTC. This sequence encodes CASSLGEGTGDEQYF.